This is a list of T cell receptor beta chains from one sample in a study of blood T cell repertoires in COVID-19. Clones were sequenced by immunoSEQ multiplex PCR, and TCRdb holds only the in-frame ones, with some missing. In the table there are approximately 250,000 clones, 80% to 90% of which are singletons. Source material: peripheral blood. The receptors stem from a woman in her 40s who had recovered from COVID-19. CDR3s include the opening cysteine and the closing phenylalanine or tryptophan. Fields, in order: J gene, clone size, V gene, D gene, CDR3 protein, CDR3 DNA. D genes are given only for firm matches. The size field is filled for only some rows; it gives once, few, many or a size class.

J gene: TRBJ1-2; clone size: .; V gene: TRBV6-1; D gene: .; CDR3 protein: CASSEGLTGYSGYGYTF; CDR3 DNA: TGTGCCAGCAGTGAGGGCCTTACAGGTTATTCAGGCTATGGCTACACCTTC
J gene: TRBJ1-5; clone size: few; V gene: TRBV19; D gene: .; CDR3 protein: CASSPIESSSNQPQHF; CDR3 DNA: TGTGCCAGTAGTCCAATAGAAAGTAGTAGCAATCAGCCCCAGCATTTT
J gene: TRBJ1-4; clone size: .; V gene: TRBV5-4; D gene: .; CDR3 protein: CASSPPEDREKLFF; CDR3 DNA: TGTGCCAGCAGCCCGCCCGAAGACAGGGAAAAACTGTTTTTT
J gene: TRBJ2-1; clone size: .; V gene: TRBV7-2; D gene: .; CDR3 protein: CASSPGNYNEQFF; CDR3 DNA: TGTGCCAGCAGCCCGGGAAACTACAATGAGCAGTTCTTC
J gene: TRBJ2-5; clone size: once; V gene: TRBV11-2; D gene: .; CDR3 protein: CASSFGGTEETQYF; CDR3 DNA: TGTGCCAGCAGCTTTGGGGGGACCGAAGAGACCCAGTACTTC
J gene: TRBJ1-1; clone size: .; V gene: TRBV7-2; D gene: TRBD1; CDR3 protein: CASSSHQGAYTEAFF; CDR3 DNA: TGTGCCAGCAGCTCCCATCAGGGGGCGTACACTGAAGCTTTCTTT
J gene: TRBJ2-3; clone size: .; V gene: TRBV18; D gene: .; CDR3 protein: CASSPVGVTDTQYF; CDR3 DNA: TGTGCCAGCTCACCGGTCGGAGTGACAGATACGCAGTATTTT
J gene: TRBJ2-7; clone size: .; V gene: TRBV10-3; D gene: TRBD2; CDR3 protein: CAISDSGGADEQYF; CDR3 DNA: TGTGCCATCAGTGACAGCGGGGGGGCCGACGAGCAGTACTTC
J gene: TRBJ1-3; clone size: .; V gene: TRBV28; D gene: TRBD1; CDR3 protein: CASSLVGDRAGNTIYF; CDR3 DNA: TGTGCCAGCAGTTTAGTAGGGGACAGGGCCGGAAACACCATATATTTT
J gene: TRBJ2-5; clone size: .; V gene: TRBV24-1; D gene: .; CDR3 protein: CATSAGLQETQYF; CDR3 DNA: TGTGCCACCAGTGCGGGACTGCAAGAGACCCAGTACTTC
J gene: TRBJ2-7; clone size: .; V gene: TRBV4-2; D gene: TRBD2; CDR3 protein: CASSQDVGERGSSYEQYF; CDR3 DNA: TGTGCCAGCAGCCAAGATGTGGGTGAGCGGGGGTCCTCCTACGAGCAGTACTTC